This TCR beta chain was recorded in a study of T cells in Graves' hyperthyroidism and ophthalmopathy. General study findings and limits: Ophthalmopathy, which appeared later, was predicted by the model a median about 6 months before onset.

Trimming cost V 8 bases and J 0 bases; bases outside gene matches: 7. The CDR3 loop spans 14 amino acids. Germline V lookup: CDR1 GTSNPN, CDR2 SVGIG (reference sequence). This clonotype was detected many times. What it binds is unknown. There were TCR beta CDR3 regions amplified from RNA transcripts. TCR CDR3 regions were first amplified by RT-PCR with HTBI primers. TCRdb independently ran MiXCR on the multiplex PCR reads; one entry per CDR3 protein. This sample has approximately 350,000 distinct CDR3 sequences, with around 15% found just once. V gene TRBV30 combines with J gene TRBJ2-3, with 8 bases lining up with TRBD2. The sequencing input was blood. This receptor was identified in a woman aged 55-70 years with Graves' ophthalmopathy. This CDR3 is CALAGGLSTDTQYF. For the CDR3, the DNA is TGTGCCCTGGCGGGGGGACTGAGCACAGATACGCAGTATTTT.